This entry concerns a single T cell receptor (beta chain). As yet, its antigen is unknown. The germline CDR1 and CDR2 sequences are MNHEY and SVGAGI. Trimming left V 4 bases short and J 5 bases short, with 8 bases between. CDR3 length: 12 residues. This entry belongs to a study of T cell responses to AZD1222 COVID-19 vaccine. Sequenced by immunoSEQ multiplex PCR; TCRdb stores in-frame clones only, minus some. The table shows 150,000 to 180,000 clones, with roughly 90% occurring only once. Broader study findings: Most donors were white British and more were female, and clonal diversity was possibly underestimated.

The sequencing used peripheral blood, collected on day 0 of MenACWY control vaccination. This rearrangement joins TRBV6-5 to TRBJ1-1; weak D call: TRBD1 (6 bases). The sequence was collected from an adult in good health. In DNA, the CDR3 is TGTGCCAGCAGTTCCAGGGGAACTGAAGCTTTCTTT. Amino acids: CASSSRGTEAFF.